This passage covers 3 T cell receptor beta chains from one sample sequenced in a study of T cell responses to AZD1222 COVID-19 vaccine. Assay: immunoSEQ multiplex PCR; the TCRdb copy retains only in-frame clones and omits some. The sample has some 120,000 clones, around 87% seen once. The sequences come from peripheral blood, collected on day 0 of AZD1222 vaccination. The source of these receptors is an adult in good health.

The chain employs TRBV29-1 and TRBJ2-1; D is unclear. CDR3 size: 15 residues. Germline V gene sequence: CDR1 SQVTM, CDR2 ANQGSEA. The germline V and J ends were trimmed by 6 bases and 0 bases, with 15 bases remaining between them. This CDR3 reads CSVEFLLSSYNEQFF. The CDR3 coding sequence is TGCAGCGTCGAATTTTTACTTAGCTCCTACAATGAGCAGTTCTTC.

V is TRBV7-8 and J is TRBJ2-7; D perhaps matches TRBD1 (5 bases). V lost 5 bases, J lost 4 bases, and 12 bases lay in between. Per germline, CDR1 SGHVS and CDR2 FQNEAQ. CDR3 size: 13 residues. As DNA, the CDR3 is TGTGCCAGCAGCCGAAGCCCAGGGTACGAGCAGTACTTC. This sequence encodes CASSRSPGYEQYF.

In this sample, this clone turned up once. The chain uses TRBV29-1 and TRBJ2-7; 8 nucleotides align to TRBD1. Germline CDR1 and CDR2: SQVTM and ANQGSEA. V gave up 6 bases and J gave up 0 bases; unmatched junction bases: 4. The CDR3 has 13 residues. The CDR3 spells CSVEDRVSYEQYF. CDR3 coding DNA: TGCAGCGTGGAGGACAGGGTCTCCTACGAGCAGTACTTC.